The text below deals with one T cell receptor (beta chain). The entry originates in a study of blood T cell repertoires in COVID-19. Whole-study context: Samples came from the United States, Italy and Spain, spanning acute and convalescent COVID-19.

Original methodology: Estimates of nucleated cell counts were drawn from the amplification of reference gene primers. Sequencing was performed with immunoSEQ multiplex PCR; in TCRdb, only in-frame clones are kept and a portion is missing. Clone size and the V and J calls come from that table; the DNA yielded D and trimming. The sample carries about 220,000 clones, roughly 82% recorded once. Trimming removed 6 bases from V and 4 bases from J, with 21 bases in between. The CDR3 length is 17 residues. Germline CDR1 and CDR2: MNHEY and SMNVEV (reference sequence). The sample comprised peripheral blood. The TCR originated in a woman aged 65 to 85 with acute or convalescent COVID-19. The chain carries TRBV27 and TRBJ2-2; a possible D gene is TRBD2 (5 bases). CDR3 sequence (DNA): TGTGCCAGCAGCACCACGGGGAGTCCTCGTAGCACCGGGGAGCTGTTTTTT. Translated, it gives CASSTTGSPRSTGELFF.